The 3 T cell receptor beta chains presented below share a single source sample, sequenced in a study of tumor-infiltrating lymphocytes in primary liver carcinoma. Investigators took RNA and DNA out together from roughly 21-30 mg of unsorted bulk tissue. A primer in the constant region served to generate TCR beta cDNA from 500 ng of total RNA. Researchers made the TCR beta libraries by running three nested multiplex PCR rounds with slightly modified ARM-PCR. Rounds one and two of PCR, each of 10 cycles, were primed with TRBV1-TRBV30 forward primers and a C-beta reverse primer. Each CDR3 protein gets one entry after TCRdb re-called the multiplex PCR reads with MiXCR. The sample lists some 190,000 distinct CDR3 sequences, approximately 80% occurring once. The material sequenced was tumor tissue from primary liver carcinoma. The receptors were sampled from a man aged 40-55 years with primary liver carcinoma and hepatitis B virus infection.

The chain couples TRBV7-9 to TRBJ1-5; D unresolved. The CDR3 extends over 13 amino acids. CDR1 SEHNR and CDR2 FQNEAQ come from the germline V gene (reference sequence). V was pared by 5 bases and J by 6 bases, with 11 bases between. The CDR3 DNA reads TGTGCCAGCAGCACACAGAAGGGTCAGCCCCAGCATTTT. This codes for CASSTQKGQPQHF.

The genes are TRBV6-5 and TRBJ2-3, with 9 bases that match TRBD2. Germline loops: CDR1 MNHEY, CDR2 SVGAGI. The CDR3 runs 15 residues. V lost 7 bases, J lost 12 bases, and 17 bases stayed unmatched. This CDR3 reads CASNPGLARTDIQYF. Written as DNA, the CDR3 is TGTGCCAGCAACCCAGGACTAGCGAGAACAGATATACAGTATTTT.

This clonotype is labeled medium-sized (0.01 to 0.1%). The chain links TRBV11-1 to TRBJ2-5, with D possibly matching TRBD2 (6 bases). The CDR3 sequence is 15 residues long. V lost 4 bases and J lost 5, with 17 bases in between. Germline CDR1 reads SGHAT; CDR2 reads FQDESV (reference sequence). Here the CDR3 reads CASSSPVLAGETQYF. As DNA, the CDR3 is TGTGCCAGCAGCTCCCCGGTACTAGCCGGGGAGACCCAGTACTTC. Based on the CDR3 plus reference TRBV11-1 and TRBJ2-5, the full variable domain is EAEVAQSPRYKITEKSQAVAFWCDPISGHATLYWYRQILGQGPELLVQFQDESVVDDSQLPKDRFSAERLKGVDSTLKIQPAELGDSAMYLCASSSPVLAGETQYFGPGTRLLVL.